The clone carrying this T cell receptor (beta chain) was picked up a small number of times. Antigen specificity is unknown. The data belong to a study of T cells after yellow fever vaccination. Whole-study context: Any fraction with a low cell number was prepared using SMART-Seq v4 Ultra Low Input. Study results and caveats: The booster saw the reappearance of most primary-vaccination clones (around 96% CD4, about 90% CD8). High-abundance clonotypes from the bulk population could contaminate FACS-sorted repertoires.

Template switching with 5'RACE generated the TCR cDNA and added a universal primer site and UMIs. TCRdb re-called the 5' RACE reads through MiXCR, storing one row per CDR3 protein. The table lists hundreds of thousands of distinct CDR3 sequences, about 9.5% of them singletons, with roughly 18% in the top ten. The V gene end was trimmed by 4 bases and the J gene end by 2 bases; junction bases not matched to a gene: 9. The CDR3 loop spans 16 amino acids. CDR1 is SGHNT and CDR2 is YYREEE in the germline V gene (reference sequence). Sequencing used PBMCs, obtained on the day of the first yellow fever vaccination. This chain connects TRBV5-4 to TRBJ2-5, with 9 bases lining up with TRBD2. The source is a man aged 18 to 35 who received the YFV17D yellow fever vaccine. The CDR3 DNA follows: TGTGCCAGCAGCAGGACTCTAGCGGGGCAACAAGAGACCCAGTACTTC. Its translation: CASSRTLAGQQETQYF.